The 13 T cell receptor beta chains below were found in one sample sequenced in a study of T cells after yellow fever vaccination. Each CDR3 protein gets one entry after TCRdb re-called the 5' RACE reads with MiXCR. The sample records 78,000 or so distinct CDR3 sequences, roughly 7% being singletons. The sample in question was CD8+ T cells sorted from PBMCs, obtained 9 to 10 days after the first yellow fever vaccination. Receptors originate from a young man who received the YFV17D yellow fever vaccine.

The rearrangement links TRBV4-1 to TRBJ2-3; no clear D gene. The germline gives CDR1 MGHRA, CDR2 YSYEKL. V lost 3 bases, J lost 6 bases, and 16 bases lay in between. There are 15 residues in the CDR3. The CDR3 loop reads CASSHAPLGADTQYF. Written as DNA, the CDR3 is TGCGCCAGCAGCCACGCCCCCCTGGGTGCGGATACGCAGTATTTT.

This chain uses TRBV12-3 or TRBV12-4 with TRBJ2-7; possible D gene TRBD1, 8 bases. The CDR3 sequence is 14 residues long. Trimming removed 8 bases at V and 12 bases at J, with 26 bases between. The CDR3, as DNA: TGTGCCAGCTCTCGCACAGGGGGAGGGGGTTACGTGTACTTC. Protein sequence: CASSRTGGGGYVYF.

The chain couples TRBV6-5 to TRBJ2-5, with 7 bases aligning to TRBD2. The germline V gene has CDR1 MNHEY and CDR2 SVGAGI. The CDR3 is made up of 17 amino acids. J was trimmed by 5 bases and V by 0 bases; bases with no gene match: 12. This chain's CDR3 is CASSYSASGDPWETQYF. Written as DNA, the CDR3 is TGTGCCAGCAGTTACTCGGCTAGCGGCGATCCGTGGGAGACCCAGTACTTC.

This clonotype was seen repeatedly, ten times or more. This sequence joins TRBV7-9 and TRBJ2-7, with D perhaps matching TRBD1 or TRBD2 (5 bases each). Deletions cut 5 bases from V and 2 bases from J, with 10 bases between. The germline V gene encodes CDR1 SEHNR and CDR2 FQNEAQ (reference sequence). This CDR3 has 13 residues. This chain's CDR3 is CASSHGTPYEQYF. For the CDR3, the DNA is TGTGCCAGCAGCCACGGGACCCCCTACGAGCAGTACTTC.

This clonotype has ten or more counts. V usage is TRBV27 and J usage is TRBJ1-4; 7 bases match TRBD1. Germline CDR1 is MNHEY and CDR2 is SMNVEV (reference sequence). This CDR3 is built from 14 residues. V lost 5 bases and J lost 2; bases outside the gene matches: 2. The CDR3 here is CASSPGQTNEKLFF. DNA for the CDR3: TGTGCCAGCAGTCCGGGACAGACTAATGAAAAACTGTTTTTT.

This clonotype was recorded at least ten times. The chain is built from TRBV11-1 and TRBJ2-5; D unresolved. CDR1 and CDR2 from the germline V gene are SGHAT and FQDESV (reference sequence). The germline V and J ends were trimmed by 1 base and 0 bases, with 9 bases remaining between them. This CDR3 is 15 amino acids long. As DNA, the CDR3 is TGTGCCAGCAGCTTAGTAGGGTTGTACCAAGAGACCCAGTACTTC. Protein product: CASSLVGLYQETQYF.

With regard to this clonotype: This sequence may be a read error, since a much larger clone differs from it by one base. The chain is built from TRBV4-2 and TRBJ2-1; D is unresolved. Trimming removed 7 bases from V and 9 bases from J, with 13 bases in between. Germline V gene data show CDR1 as LGHNA and CDR2 as YNFKEQ. The CDR3 is made up of 12 amino acids. The CDR3: CASILGSTEQFF. The CDR3, as DNA: TGTGCCAGCATCCTGGGGTCGACTGAGCAGTTCTTC.

This clonotype was counted ten times or more. V is TRBV6-5 and J is TRBJ2-5, with 11 bases that match TRBD2. There are 18 residues in the CDR3. Looked up from germline, CDR1 is MNHEY and CDR2 is SVGAGI. V lost 0 bases and J lost 2; bases outside the gene matches: 8. DNA for the CDR3: TGTGCCAGCAGTTACTCGTCTAGCGGGGGGCTCTCTCAAGAGACCCAGTACTTC. Translating it yields CASSYSSSGGLSQETQYF.

The chain recombines TRBV20-1 with TRBJ2-7; D is perhaps TRBD2 (7 bases). Between the trimmed V and J ends, which lost 5 bases and 7 bases, there was a span of 12 bases. The CDR3 totals 11 residues. Germline V gives CDR1 DFQATT, CDR2 SNEGSKA (reference sequence). The chain's CDR3 is CSAPGGREQYV. The CDR3 bases are TGCAGTGCTCCCGGGGGGCGGGAGCAGTACGTC.

This clonotype was detected a few times. V usage is TRBV6-2 or TRBV6-3 and J usage is TRBJ2-2; 10 bases map to TRBD1. Per the germline V gene, CDR1 is MNHEY and CDR2 is SVGEGT. This CDR3 contains 17 residues. The V and J ends lost 2 bases and 5 bases, in that order; junction bases with no gene match: 8. The CDR3 nucleotides are TGTGCCAGCAGTTACACCCCGACAGGGGGCTATACCGGGGAGCTGTTTTTT. It specifies CASSYTPTGGYTGELFF.

This clonotype was observed many times. The CDR3 region has the DNA TGCAGCGTTGATGGCGGCAGGGGATATTCCTACGAGCAGTACTTC. As protein: CSVDGGRGYSYEQYF. The chain carries TRBV29-1 and TRBJ2-7; the D gene is possibly TRBD1 (6 bases). V lost 3 bases to trimming and J lost 1 base, with 16 bases between them. The germline V gene has CDR1 SQVTM and CDR2 ANQGSEA. This CDR3 spans 15 amino acids.

The rearrangement joins TRBV27 to TRBJ2-7, with D perhaps TRBD1 or TRBD2 (5 bases each). The germline CDR1 and CDR2 sequences are MNHEY and SMNVEV (reference sequence). Trimming left V 3 bases short and J 3 bases short, with 9 bases between. The CDR3 has 13 residues. The chain's CDR3 is CASSFQGDYEQYF. The CDR3 coding sequence is TGTGCCAGCAGTTTCCAGGGAGACTACGAGCAGTACTTC.

Many counts were recorded for this clonotype. V is TRBV7-9 and J is TRBJ1-1; D is ambiguous. The CDR3 extends over 12 amino acids. Germline CDR1 is SEHNR and CDR2 is FQNEAQ (reference sequence). Between the trimmed V and J ends, which lost 0 bases and 11 bases, there was a span of 10 bases. The CDR3 sequence is CASSLAPSGAFF. The CDR3, as DNA: TGTGCCAGCAGCTTAGCGCCCAGCGGGGCTTTCTTT.